Only one count was recorded for the clone carrying this TCR beta chain. No antigen is known for it. This sample is drawn from a study of CD8 T cells in Susac syndrome. Study-level background: There were Susac syndrome patients who were therapy-naive at blood draw, others on corticosteroids, and others on intravenous immunoglobulin alone. The study's findings and limits: Clonal expansion was not seen in any Susac syndrome CD4+ T cell repertoire.

Reverse transcription of about 0.45 to 1 ug RNA used random hexamers. TCRdb used MiXCR to reprocess the immunoSEQ multiplex PCR reads, holding one entry per CDR3 protein. Of about 140,000 distinct CDR3 sequences in the sample, roughly 95% are singletons; the top ten hold over 0.065%. V trimming: 0 bases; J trimming: 1 base; junction bases outside the gene matches: 7. Germline V gene data show CDR1 as MGHRA and CDR2 as YSYEKL. The CDR3 length is 17 residues. The clonotype comes from a human donor with Susac syndrome. The V call is TRBV4-1, the J call TRBJ2-5, with TRBD1 matching over 8 bases. The source material was CD4+ T cells from PBMCs. CDR3 loop: CASSQEATGVGQETQYF. The CDR3 DNA sequence: TGCGCCAGCAGCCAAGAGGCGACAGGGGTTGGCCAAGAGACCCAGTACTTC.